This is a list of T cell receptor beta chains from one sample in a study of T cells after yellow fever vaccination. MiXCR, run by TCRdb on the 5' RACE reads, gives a single entry per CDR3 protein. The table records 200,000 to 300,000 distinct CDR3 sequences, approximately 6.3% of them present only once. Here the sequenced sample was CD4+ T cells sorted from PBMCs, taken on the day of the yellow fever booster vaccination. Receptor source: a man aged 30 to 45 who received the YFV17D yellow fever vaccine. The conserved cysteine and the conserved F or W are not part of the CDR3 here. D genes are given only for firm matches.

d_gene: -; len: 11; v_gene: TRBV29-1; CDR3aa: SSRGVLYNEQF
d_gene: TRBD1; len: 12; v_gene: TRBV5-5; CDR3aa: ASSSGTGDPFQH
d_gene: -; len: 13; v_gene: TRBV15; CDR3aa: ATSRDRGSNQPQH
d_gene: -; len: 12; v_gene: TRBV12-3/TRBV12-4; CDR3aa: ASSPWEGGDEQY
d_gene: TRBD1; len: 14; v_gene: TRBV5-4; CDR3aa: ASSLGGDRGTDTQY
d_gene: TRBD2; len: 14; v_gene: TRBV7-9; CDR3aa: ASSPSWTSGGDTQY
d_gene: -; len: 12; v_gene: TRBV19; CDR3aa: ASSSTISENIQY
d_gene: -; len: 11; v_gene: TRBV6-6; CDR3aa: ASRGDLGNEQF
d_gene: -; len: 13; v_gene: TRBV5-4; CDR3aa: ASSGRTGGSGELF
d_gene: -; len: 10; v_gene: TRBV5-1; CDR3aa: ASSTTGSGYT
d_gene: -; len: 10; v_gene: TRBV29-1; CDR3aa: SVAAGNTEAF
d_gene: -; len: 13; v_gene: TRBV5-6; CDR3aa: ASSRYGGGGTEAF
d_gene: TRBD2; len: 13; v_gene: TRBV7-3; CDR3aa: ASSLRASGRNEQF
d_gene: TRBD1; len: 11; v_gene: TRBV5-1; CDR3aa: ASSSTGVASRF
d_gene: TRBD1; len: 10; v_gene: TRBV20-1; CDR3aa: SATTGAETQY
d_gene: TRBD2; len: 16; v_gene: TRBV6-2/TRBV6-3; CDR3aa: ASKFRTSGSALSYEQY
d_gene: -; len: 13; v_gene: TRBV10-2; CDR3aa: ASSAFGSVSYEQY
d_gene: -; len: 13; v_gene: TRBV6-2/TRBV6-3; CDR3aa: ASRTPVGLGTEAF
d_gene: -; len: 13; v_gene: TRBV9; CDR3aa: ASRSGQTNTGELF
d_gene: -; len: 12; v_gene: TRBV18; CDR3aa: ASSPGQGINEQF
d_gene: -; len: 13; v_gene: TRBV10-3; CDR3aa: AISAGDSANEKLF
d_gene: TRBD2; len: 17; v_gene: TRBV11-2; CDR3aa: ASSRHYPFAGGVSYEQY
d_gene: -; len: 10; v_gene: TRBV24-1; CDR3aa: ATSGPTDTQY
d_gene: -; len: 14; v_gene: TRBV3-1; CDR3aa: ASTDLEGRAYNEQF
d_gene: -; len: 14; v_gene: TRBV7-9; CDR3aa: ASSLPLSAGDNEQF
d_gene: -; len: 13; v_gene: TRBV9; CDR3aa: ASSVDGGRAYEQY
d_gene: -; len: 14; v_gene: TRBV7-8; CDR3aa: ASSVPPGRSSYEQY
d_gene: -; len: 13; v_gene: TRBV20-1; CDR3aa: SARDRIRRAEGYT
d_gene: -; len: 15; v_gene: TRBV7-8; CDR3aa: ASSLVIQSLSENGYT
d_gene: TRBD2; len: 13; v_gene: TRBV18; CDR3aa: ASSPMTSGYNEQF
d_gene: -; len: 12; v_gene: TRBV7-9; CDR3aa: ASSLVVNTGELF
d_gene: -; len: 14; v_gene: TRBV15; CDR3aa: ATSRVGTPGTGELF
d_gene: -; len: 11; v_gene: TRBV12-3/TRBV12-4; CDR3aa: ASSRDQKETQY
d_gene: TRBD2; len: 16; v_gene: TRBV10-1; CDR3aa: ASSAPSGRVIQVYEQY
d_gene: -; len: 12; v_gene: TRBV5-1; CDR3aa: ASSLKGGTDTQY
d_gene: -; len: 12; v_gene: TRBV5-1; CDR3aa: ASSLGQARYEQY
d_gene: -; len: 13; v_gene: TRBV7-2; CDR3aa: ASSPSPSSGNEQY
d_gene: TRBD1; len: 11; v_gene: TRBV29-1; CDR3aa: SVRQGANQPQH
d_gene: -; len: 14; v_gene: TRBV5-6; CDR3aa: ASSPGRWWRYYEQY
d_gene: -; len: 11; v_gene: TRBV7-6; CDR3aa: ASSPQLGTEQF